The clone carrying this T cell receptor beta chain was seen only once. Its target is not known. The sample comes from a study of shared clonotypes between healthy human individuals. Study information: The plates for each donor numbered three CD4 naive, three CD4 memory, two CD8 naive and one CD8 memory. Study results and limitations: Investigators collected only blood, and repertoires in tissues likely differ.

The method was immunoSEQ multiplex PCR; TCRdb's version includes in-frame clones alone and lacks a portion of them. The sample has some 2.1 million clones; just under 95% are singletons. Positively selected for CCR7, the CD45RO-negative cells used as naive CD8 cells excluded terminally differentiated effector memory CD45RA+ cells. The TCR originated in a man between 18 and 29 years old in good health. Some clones in this sample may be carry-over from other donors' samples. Sequencing was performed on naive CD8+ T cells from PBMCs.

CDR3 coding DNA: TGTGCCAGCAGTTGGGCTTTGGATACGCAGTATTTT. It encodes CASSWALDTQYF. The chain combines TRBV6-6 with TRBJ2-3, with D unresolved. The germline V gene has CDR1 MNHNY and CDR2 SVGAGI (reference sequence). This CDR3 comprises 12 residues. Trimming took off 4 bases at V and 6 bases at J, with 8 bases between the two ends.